The T cell receptor beta chain described here comes from a study of blood T cell repertoires in COVID-19. Overall study context: Sources were T cells, B-cell-depleted T cells, or PBMCs; the material itself was cDNA or gDNA.

V dropped 7 bases and J dropped 2; count of bases not matched to a gene: 2. Germline CDR1 and CDR2: MGHDK and SYGVNS. The length of the CDR3 is 13 residues. The sample holds a few counts of this clone. Profiling relied on immunoSEQ multiplex PCR, and the TCRdb table lists in-frame clones only, not all of them. The repertoire includes about 180,000 clones, around 73% of them detected once, and about 18% sits in the top ten. The genes are TRBV25-1 and TRBJ1-5, with 7 nucleotides matching TRBD1. This TCR was recovered from a woman in her forties or fifties who had recovered from COVID-19. The sample consisted of PBMCs or T cells enriched from blood (not recorded which). The chain's CDR3 is CASKGAGNQPQHF. As DNA, the CDR3 is TGTGCCAGCAAGGGGGCGGGCAATCAGCCCCAGCATTTT.